This TCR beta chain emerged from a study of T-cell reconstitution after alpha-beta-depleted transplantation in children listed by TCRdb under 2016. The study in broad terms: Using TCR repertoire profiling, the study followed T-cell immune reconstitution in a quantitative way in children after TCRalphabeta/CD19-depleted allogeneic hematopoietic cell transplantation.

This clonotype was seen only a few times. What antigen it recognizes has not been identified. No quality values exist for individual bases; no much larger clone is one base distant. The method was PCR. The data were produced on an Illumina HiSeq 2500. To normalize quantification of the TCRbeta repertoire, the TCR libraries were built with molecular barcoding that relied on unique molecular identifiers. TCRdb reran the public reads through fastp at Q25 and MiXCR, keeping productive beta chains. Rows are combined by CDR3 protein, so each entry shows the most common genes and DNA. This sample gives around 250,000 distinct CDR3 sequences in total; over 8% of them show up just once. The biggest ten clones account for around a tenth of the sample. The germline V gene (reference sequence) supplies CDR1 DFQATT and CDR2 SNEGSKA. V and J are trimmed by 6 bases and 2 bases, and the gene matches miss 3 bases of the junction. The CDR3, from cysteine to phenylalanine, totals 12 residues. This entry keeps only the CDR3 DNA: 36 bases, framed from base 1.

The origin of this receptor is a human donor who donated a stem cell graft to a child with SCID. The V and J segments used are TRBV20-1 and TRBJ2-5; the central 7 bases match TRBD1. The material was PBMCs from the stem cell graft donor, obtained from the stem cell graft. The DNA sequence reads TGCAGTGCAGGGGGCGTACAAGAGACCCAGTACTTC. This codes for CSAGGVQETQYF.